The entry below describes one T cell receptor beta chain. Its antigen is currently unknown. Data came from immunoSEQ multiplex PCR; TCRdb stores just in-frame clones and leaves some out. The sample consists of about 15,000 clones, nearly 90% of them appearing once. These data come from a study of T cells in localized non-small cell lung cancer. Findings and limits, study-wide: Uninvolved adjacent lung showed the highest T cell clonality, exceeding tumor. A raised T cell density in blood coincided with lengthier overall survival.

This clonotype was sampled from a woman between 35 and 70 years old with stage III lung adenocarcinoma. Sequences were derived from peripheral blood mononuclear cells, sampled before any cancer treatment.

In DNA, the CDR3 is TGTGCCAGCAGCAGATGGACGGGGAACACTGAAGCTTTCTTT. Translated, it gives CASSRWTGNTEAFF. The rearrangement joins TRBV21-1 to TRBJ1-1. TRBV21-1 is reported as a pseudogene. This CDR3 has 14 residues.